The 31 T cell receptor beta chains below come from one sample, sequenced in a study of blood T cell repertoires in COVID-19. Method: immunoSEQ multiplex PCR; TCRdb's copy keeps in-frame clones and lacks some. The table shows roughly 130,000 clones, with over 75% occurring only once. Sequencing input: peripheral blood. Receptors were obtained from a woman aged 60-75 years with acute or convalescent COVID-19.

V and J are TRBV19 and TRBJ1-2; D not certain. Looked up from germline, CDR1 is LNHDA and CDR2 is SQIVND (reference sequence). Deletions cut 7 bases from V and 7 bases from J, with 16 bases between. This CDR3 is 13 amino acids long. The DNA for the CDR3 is TGTGCCAGTACTGTTGCCGGGATTGGTGGCTACACCTTC. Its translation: CASTVAGIGGYTF.

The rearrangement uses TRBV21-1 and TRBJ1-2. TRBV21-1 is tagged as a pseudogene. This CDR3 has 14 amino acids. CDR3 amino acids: CASRVFHGNYGYTF. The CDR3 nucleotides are TGTGCCAGCAGAGTCTTTCACGGGAACTATGGCTACACCTTC.

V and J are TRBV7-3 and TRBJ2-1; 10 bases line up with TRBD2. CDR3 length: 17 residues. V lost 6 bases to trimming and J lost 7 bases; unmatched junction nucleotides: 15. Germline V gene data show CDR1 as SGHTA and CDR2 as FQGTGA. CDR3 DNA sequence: TGTGCCAGCAGTATCACGGGGCTAGCGGGAGAGGGAAATGAGCAGTTCTTC. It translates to CASSITGLAGEGNEQFF.

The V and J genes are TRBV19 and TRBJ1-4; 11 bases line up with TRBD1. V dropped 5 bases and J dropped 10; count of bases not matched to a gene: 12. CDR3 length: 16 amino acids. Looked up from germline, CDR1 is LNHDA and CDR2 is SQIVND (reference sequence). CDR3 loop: CASSASRDRGIRKLFF. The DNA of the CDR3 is TGTGCCAGTAGTGCCTCGAGGGACAGGGGGATTCGAAAACTGTTTTTT.

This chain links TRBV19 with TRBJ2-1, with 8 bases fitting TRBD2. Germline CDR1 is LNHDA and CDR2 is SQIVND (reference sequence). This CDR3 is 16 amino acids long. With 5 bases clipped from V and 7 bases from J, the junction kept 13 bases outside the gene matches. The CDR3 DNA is TGTGCCAGTAGTGCCCACGGGAGGGCCGCCGGTAATGAGCAGTTCTTC. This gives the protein CASSAHGRAAGNEQFF.

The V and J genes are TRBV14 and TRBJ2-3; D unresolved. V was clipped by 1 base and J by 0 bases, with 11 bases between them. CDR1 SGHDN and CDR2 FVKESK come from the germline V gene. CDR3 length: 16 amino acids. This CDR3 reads CASSQGRVFSTDTQYF. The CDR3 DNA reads TGTGCCAGCAGCCAAGGCCGGGTTTTTAGCACAGATACGCAGTATTTT.

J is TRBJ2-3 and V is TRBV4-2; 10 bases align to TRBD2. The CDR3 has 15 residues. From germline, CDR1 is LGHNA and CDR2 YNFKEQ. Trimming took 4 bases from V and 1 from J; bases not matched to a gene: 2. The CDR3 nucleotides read TGTGCCAGCAGCCTCACTAGCGGGGGCACAGATACGCAGTATTTT. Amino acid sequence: CASSLTSGGTDTQYF.

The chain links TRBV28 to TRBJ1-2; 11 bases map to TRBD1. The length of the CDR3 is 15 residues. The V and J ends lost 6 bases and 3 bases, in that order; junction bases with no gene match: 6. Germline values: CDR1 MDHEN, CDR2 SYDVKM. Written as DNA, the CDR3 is TGTGCCAGCAGAGACTTGGGACAGGGGGACTATGGCTACACCTTC. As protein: CASRDLGQGDYGYTF.

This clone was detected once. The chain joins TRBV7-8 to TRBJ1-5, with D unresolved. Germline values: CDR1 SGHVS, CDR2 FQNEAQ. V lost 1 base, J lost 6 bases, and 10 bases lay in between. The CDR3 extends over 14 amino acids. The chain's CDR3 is CASSLGREGQPQHF. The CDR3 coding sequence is TGTGCCAGCAGCTTAGGGCGGGAGGGTCAGCCCCAGCATTTT.

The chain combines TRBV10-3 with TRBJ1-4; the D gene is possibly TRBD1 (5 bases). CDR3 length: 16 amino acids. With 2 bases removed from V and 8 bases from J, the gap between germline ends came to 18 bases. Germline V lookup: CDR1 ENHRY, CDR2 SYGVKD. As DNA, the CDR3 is TGTGCCATCAGTGAGGGGGCAGCGGGTGTGGGGGAAAAACTGTTTTTT. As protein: CAISEGAAGVGEKLFF.

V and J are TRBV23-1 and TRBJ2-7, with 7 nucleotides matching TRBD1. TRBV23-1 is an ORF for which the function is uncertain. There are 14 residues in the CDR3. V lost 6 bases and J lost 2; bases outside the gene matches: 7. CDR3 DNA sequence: TGCGCCAGCAGGGACAGGCCCTTCACCTACGAGCAGTACTTC. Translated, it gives CASRDRPFTYEQYF.

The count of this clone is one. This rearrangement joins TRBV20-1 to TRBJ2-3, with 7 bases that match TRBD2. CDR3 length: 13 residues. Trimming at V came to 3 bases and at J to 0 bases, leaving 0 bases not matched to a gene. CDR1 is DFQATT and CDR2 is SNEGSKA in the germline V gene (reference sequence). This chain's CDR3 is CSASSGSTDTQYF. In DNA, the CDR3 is TGCAGTGCTAGTAGCGGGAGCACAGATACGCAGTATTTT.

CDR3 amino acids: CASSIGIGGRADTQYF. The CDR3 DNA reads TGTGCCAGTAGTATAGGCATCGGCGGGAGGGCCGATACGCAGTATTTT. V gene TRBV19 combines with J gene TRBJ2-3; 9 nucleotides agree with TRBD2. Trimming cost V 1 base and J 6 bases; bases outside gene matches: 8. The CDR3 has 16 residues. CDR1 is LNHDA and CDR2 is SQIVND in the germline V gene (reference sequence).

The CDR3 coding sequence is TGTGCCAGCAGCCAAGGGGGACAGGGAAGAATGAACACTGAAGCTTTCTTT. It encodes CASSQGGQGRMNTEAFF. V usage is TRBV3-1 (or the pseudogene TRBV3-2) and J usage is TRBJ1-1, with 9 bases that match TRBD1. Losses at the gene ends were 1 base for V and 0 bases for J; bases not matched to a gene: 6. Germline-derived CDR1 and CDR2 are LGHDT and YNNKEL (reference sequence). This CDR3 has 17 amino acids.

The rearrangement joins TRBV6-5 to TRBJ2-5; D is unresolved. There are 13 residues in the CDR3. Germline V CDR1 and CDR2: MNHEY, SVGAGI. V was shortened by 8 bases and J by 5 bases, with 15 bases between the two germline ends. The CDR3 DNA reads TGTGCCAGCGGCTTTGGCGGTGCGGAGACCCAGTACTTC. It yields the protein CASGFGGAETQYF.

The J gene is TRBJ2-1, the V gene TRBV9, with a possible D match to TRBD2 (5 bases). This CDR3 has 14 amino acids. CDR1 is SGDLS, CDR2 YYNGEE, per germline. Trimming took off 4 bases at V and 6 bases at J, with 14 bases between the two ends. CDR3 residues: CASSPEAFGNEQFF. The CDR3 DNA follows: TGTGCCAGCAGCCCGGAGGCGTTCGGCAATGAGCAGTTCTTC.

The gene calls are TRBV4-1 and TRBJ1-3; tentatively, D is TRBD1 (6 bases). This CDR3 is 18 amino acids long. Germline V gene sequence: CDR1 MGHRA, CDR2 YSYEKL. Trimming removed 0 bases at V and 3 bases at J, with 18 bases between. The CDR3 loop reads CASSQDWAGAYHGNTIYF. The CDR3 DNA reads TGCGCCAGCAGCCAAGATTGGGCAGGGGCATATCATGGAAACACCATATATTTT.

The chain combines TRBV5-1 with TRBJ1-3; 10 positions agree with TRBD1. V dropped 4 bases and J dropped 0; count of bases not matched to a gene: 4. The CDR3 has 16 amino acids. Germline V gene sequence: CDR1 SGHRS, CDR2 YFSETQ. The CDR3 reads CASSTTGGLSGNTIYF. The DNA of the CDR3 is TGCGCCAGCAGCACGACAGGGGGCCTCTCTGGAAACACCATATATTTT. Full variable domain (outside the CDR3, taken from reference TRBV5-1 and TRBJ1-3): KAGVTQTPRYLIKTRGQQVTLSCSPISGHRSVSWYQQTPGQGLQFLFEYFSETQRNKGNFPGRFSGRQFSNSRSEMNVSTLELGDSALYLCASSTTGGLSGNTIYFGEGSWLTVV.

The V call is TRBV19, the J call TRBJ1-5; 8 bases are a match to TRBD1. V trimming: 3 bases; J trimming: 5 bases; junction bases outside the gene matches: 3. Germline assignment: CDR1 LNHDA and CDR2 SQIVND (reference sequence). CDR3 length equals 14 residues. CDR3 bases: TGTGCCAGTAGTATGTCAGGGGGCCATCAGCCCCAGCATTTT. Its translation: CASSMSGGHQPQHF.

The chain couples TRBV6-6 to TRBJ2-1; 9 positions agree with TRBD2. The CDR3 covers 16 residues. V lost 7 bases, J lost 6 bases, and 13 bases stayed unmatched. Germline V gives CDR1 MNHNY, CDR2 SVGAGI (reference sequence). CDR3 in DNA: TGTGCCAGCACCCCTGGGGTTAGCGGGAGCGGCAATGAGCAGTTCTTC. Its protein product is CASTPGVSGSGNEQFF.

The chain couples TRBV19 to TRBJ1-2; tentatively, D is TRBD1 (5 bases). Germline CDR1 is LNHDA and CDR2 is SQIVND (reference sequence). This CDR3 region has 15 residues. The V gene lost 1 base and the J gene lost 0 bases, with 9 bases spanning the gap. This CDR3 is CASSIGAGSNYGYTF. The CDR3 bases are TGTGCCAGTAGTATAGGGGCAGGGTCTAACTATGGCTACACCTTC.

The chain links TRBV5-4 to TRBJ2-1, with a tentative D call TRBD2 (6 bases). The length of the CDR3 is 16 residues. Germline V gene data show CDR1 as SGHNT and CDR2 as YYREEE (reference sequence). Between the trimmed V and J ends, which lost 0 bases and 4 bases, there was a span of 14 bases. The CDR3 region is CASSLGGGKGYNEQFF. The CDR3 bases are TGTGCCAGCAGCTTGGGGGGAGGTAAGGGTTACAATGAGCAGTTCTTC.

The CDR3 protein is CASSLVPLAGVNTEAFF. CDR3 sequence (DNA): TGTGCCAGCTCATTAGTTCCACTGGCAGGTGTGAACACTGAAGCTTTCTTT. The chain employs TRBV18 and TRBJ1-1; D gene uncertain. The length of the CDR3 is 17 residues. V was cut by 5 bases and J by 0 bases, with 19 bases left in between. Germline V gene sequence: CDR1 KGHSH, CDR2 LQKENI.

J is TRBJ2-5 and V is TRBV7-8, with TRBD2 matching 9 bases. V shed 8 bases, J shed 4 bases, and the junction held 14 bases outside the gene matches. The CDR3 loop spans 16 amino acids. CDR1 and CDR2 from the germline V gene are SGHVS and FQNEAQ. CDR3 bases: TGTGCCAGCCGGCTGGGAGGACTAGCGCTGGGAGAGACCCAGTACTTC. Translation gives CASRLGGLALGETQYF. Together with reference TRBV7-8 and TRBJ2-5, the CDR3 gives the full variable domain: GAGVSQSPRYKVAKRGQDVALRCDPISGHVSLFWYQQALGQGPEFLTYFQNEAQLDKSGLPSDRFFAERPEGSVSTLKIQRTQQEDSAVYLCASRLGGLALGETQYFGPGTRLLVL.

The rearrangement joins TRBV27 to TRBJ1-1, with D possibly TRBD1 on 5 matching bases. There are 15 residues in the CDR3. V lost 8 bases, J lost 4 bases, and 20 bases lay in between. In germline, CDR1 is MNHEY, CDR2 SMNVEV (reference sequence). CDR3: CASQMGGMLGTEAFF. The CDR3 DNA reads TGTGCCAGCCAGATGGGGGGTATGTTGGGCACTGAAGCTTTCTTT.

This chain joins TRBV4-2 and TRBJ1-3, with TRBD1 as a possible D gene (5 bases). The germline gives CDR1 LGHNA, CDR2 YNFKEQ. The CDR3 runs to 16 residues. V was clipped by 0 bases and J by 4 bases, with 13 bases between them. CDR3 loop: CASSQDPQGGGNTIYF. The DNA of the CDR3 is TGTGCCAGCAGCCAAGATCCCCAGGGAGGCGGAAACACCATATATTTT.

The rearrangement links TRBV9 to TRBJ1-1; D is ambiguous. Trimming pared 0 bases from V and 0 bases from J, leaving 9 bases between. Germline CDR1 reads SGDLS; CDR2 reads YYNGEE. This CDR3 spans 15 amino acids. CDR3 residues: CASSVGGLLNTEAFF. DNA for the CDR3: TGTGCCAGCAGCGTAGGCGGACTGCTGAACACTGAAGCTTTCTTT.

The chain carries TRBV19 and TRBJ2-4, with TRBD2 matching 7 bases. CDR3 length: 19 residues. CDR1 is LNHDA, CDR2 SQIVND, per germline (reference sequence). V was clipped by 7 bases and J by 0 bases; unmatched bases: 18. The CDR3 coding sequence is TGTGCCAGTAAGCGGCAAGGGCGGGAGTTGATTGGAGCCAAAAACATTCAGTACTTC. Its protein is CASKRQGRELIGAKNIQYF.

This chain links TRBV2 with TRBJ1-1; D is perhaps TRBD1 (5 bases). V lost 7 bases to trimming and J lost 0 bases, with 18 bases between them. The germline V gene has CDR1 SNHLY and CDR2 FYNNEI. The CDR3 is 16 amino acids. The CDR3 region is CASNRIPMDMNTEAFF. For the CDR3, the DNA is TGTGCCAGCAACAGGATCCCCATGGACATGAACACTGAAGCTTTCTTT.

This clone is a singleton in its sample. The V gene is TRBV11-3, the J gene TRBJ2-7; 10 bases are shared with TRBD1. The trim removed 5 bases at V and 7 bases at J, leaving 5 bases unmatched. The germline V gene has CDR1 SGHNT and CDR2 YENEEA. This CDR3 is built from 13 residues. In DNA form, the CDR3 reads TGTGCCAGCAGCCCGACAGGGGGCGGTGAGCAGTACTTC. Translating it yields CASSPTGGGEQYF.

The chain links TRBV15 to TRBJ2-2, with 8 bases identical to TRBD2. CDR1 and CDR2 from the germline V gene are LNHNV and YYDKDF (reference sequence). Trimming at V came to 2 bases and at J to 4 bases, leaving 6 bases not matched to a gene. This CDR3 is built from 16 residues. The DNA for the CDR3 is TGTGCCACCAGCAGATTAGCGGGATCCAGCACCGGGGAGCTGTTTTTT. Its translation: CATSRLAGSSTGELFF.